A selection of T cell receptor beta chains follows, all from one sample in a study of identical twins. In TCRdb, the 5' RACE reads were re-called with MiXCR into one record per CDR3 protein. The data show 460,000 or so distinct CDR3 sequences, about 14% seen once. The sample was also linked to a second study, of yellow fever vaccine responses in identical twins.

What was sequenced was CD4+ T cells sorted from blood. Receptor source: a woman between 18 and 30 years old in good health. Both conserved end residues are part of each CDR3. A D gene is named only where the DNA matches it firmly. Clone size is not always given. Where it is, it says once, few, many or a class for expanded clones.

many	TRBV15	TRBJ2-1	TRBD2	CATSRSRTSGINEQFF	TGTGCCACCAGCAGATCCCGGACTAGCGGGATAAATGAGCAGTTCTTC
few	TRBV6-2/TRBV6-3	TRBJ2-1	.	CASSYMTSYNEQFF	TGTGCCAGCAGTTACATGACTAGCTACAATGAGCAGTTCTTC
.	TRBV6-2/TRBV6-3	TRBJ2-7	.	CASSYSNRGTEVNF	TGTGCCAGCAGTTACTCGAATCGGGGGACAGAGGTAAACTTC
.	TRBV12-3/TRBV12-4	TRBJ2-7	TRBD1	CASSLGGQTFRDEQYF	TGTGCCAGCAGTTTAGGGGGACAGACTTTTCGGGACGAGCAGTACTTC
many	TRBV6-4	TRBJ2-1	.	CASSATSRGNNEQFF	TGTGCCAGCAGCGCCACTAGCAGAGGTAACAATGAGCAGTTCTTC
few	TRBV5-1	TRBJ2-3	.	CASSLAGVAGTDTQYF	TGCGCCAGCAGCTTGGCCGGAGTTGCGGGCACAGATACGCAGTATTTT
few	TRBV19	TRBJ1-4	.	CASRKNRDKYEKLFF	TGTGCCAGTAGGAAGAACCGGGACAAATATGAAAAACTGTTTTTT
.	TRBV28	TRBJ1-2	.	CASSSSKTGNYGYTF	TGTGCCAGCAGTTCCTCCAAAACAGGGAACTATGGCTACACCTTC
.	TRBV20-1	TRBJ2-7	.	CSAKATGPPYEQYF	TGCAGTGCTAAAGCGACAGGACCCCCTTACGAGCAGTACTTC
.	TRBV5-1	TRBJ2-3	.	CASGSLGRDTQYF	TGCGCCAGCGGATCCTTGGGAAGGGATACGCAGTATTTT
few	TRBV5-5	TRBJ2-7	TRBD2	CASRSGLAGGAYEQYF	TGTGCCAGCAGGTCGGGACTAGCGGGAGGAGCCTACGAGCAGTACTTC
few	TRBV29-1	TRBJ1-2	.	CSVATGSGYTF	TGCAGCGTTGCCACGGGGAGCGGCTACACCTTC
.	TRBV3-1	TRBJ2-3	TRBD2	CASSPRLASPDTQYF	TGTGCCAGCAGCCCTAGACTAGCGTCACCCGATACGCAGTATTTT
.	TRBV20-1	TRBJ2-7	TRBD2	CSAQREVDEQYF	TGCAGTGCTCAGCGGGAGGTCGACGAGCAGTACTTC
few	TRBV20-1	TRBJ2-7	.	CSALGRLPYEQYF	TGCAGTGCCCTTGGGAGGCTACCCTACGAGCAGTACTTC
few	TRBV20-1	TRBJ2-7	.	CSSGVHEQYF	TGCAGTTCAGGGGTCCACGAGCAGTACTTC
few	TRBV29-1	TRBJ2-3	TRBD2	CSARRERGSGTDTQYF	TGCAGCGCGAGGAGGGAGCGGGGATCGGGCACAGATACGCAGTATTTT
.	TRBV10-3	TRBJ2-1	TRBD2	CASGLAETSDNEQFF	TGTGCCTCCGGACTAGCGGAGACTAGTGACAATGAGCAGTTCTTC
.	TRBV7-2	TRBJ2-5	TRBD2	CASSLRRGLAQYF	TGTGCCAGCAGCTTACGGCGGGGGTTGGCCCAGTACTTC
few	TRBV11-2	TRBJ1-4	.	CASSLVRTENEKLFF	TGTGCCAGCAGCTTAGTTCGGACGGAGAATGAAAAACTGTTTTTT
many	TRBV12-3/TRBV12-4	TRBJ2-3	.	CASSRAGTDTQYF	TGTGCCAGCTCCCGTGCGGGCACAGATACGCAGTATTTT
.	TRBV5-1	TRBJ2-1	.	CASSLVEGNNEQFF	TGCGCCAGCAGCTTGGTCGAGGGAAACAATGAGCAGTTCTTC
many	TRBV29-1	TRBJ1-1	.	CSVAEGGNTEAFF	TGCAGCGTTGCGGAGGGGGGGAACACTGAAGCTTTCTTT
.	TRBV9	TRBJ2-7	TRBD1	CASSHEGAPYEQYF	TGTGCCAGCAGCCATGAGGGGGCCCCTTACGAGCAGTACTTC
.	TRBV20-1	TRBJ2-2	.	CSVRKGNTGELFF	TGCAGTGTTCGGAAGGGGAACACCGGGGAGCTGTTTTTT
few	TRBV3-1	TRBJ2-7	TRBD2	CASSQGFSGYYEQYF	TGTGCCAGCAGCCAAGGCTTTAGCGGGTATTACGAGCAGTACTTC
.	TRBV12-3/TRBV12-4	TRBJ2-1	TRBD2	CASKLGTSGTLGQFF	TGTGCCAGTAAACTCGGGACTAGCGGGACGTTGGGGCAGTTCTTC
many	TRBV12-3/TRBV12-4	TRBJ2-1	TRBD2	CASSLISGGRNEQFF	TGTGCCAGCAGTTTAATTAGCGGGGGCCGCAATGAGCAGTTCTTC
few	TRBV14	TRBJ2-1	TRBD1	CASSPDRDRQFF	TGTGCCAGCAGTCCAGACAGGGATAGGCAGTTCTTC
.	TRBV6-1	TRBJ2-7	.	CASRRDSGLVEQYF	TGTGCCAGCAGACGGGACTCAGGGTTAGTCGAGCAGTACTTC
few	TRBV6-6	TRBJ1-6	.	CASSSVVNSPLHF	TGTGCCAGCAGTTCAGTGGTAAATTCACCCCTCCACTTT
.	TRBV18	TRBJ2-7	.	CASSPGDLLEQYF	TGTGCCAGCTCCCCGGGGGACCTTTTGGAGCAGTACTTC
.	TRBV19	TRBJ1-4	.	CASSPWDGPNEKLFF	TGTGCCAGTAGTCCGTGGGACGGGCCGAATGAAAAACTGTTTTTT
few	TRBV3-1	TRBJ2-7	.	CASSPRQGEQYF	TGTGCCAGCAGCCCCCGGCAGGGTGAGCAGTACTTC
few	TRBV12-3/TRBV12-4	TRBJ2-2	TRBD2	CASSFRLAGDVAGELFF	TGTGCCAGCAGTTTTAGACTAGCGGGAGATGTGGCCGGGGAGCTGTTTTTT
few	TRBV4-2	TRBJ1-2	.	CASSQEDSRDGYTF	TGTGCCAGCAGCCAAGAGGACAGCAGAGATGGCTACACCTTC
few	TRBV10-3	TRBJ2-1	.	CAIRNALDRIPYNEQFF	TGTGCCATCAGGAACGCCCTCGACCGAATCCCCTACAATGAGCAGTTCTTC
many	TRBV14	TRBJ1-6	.	CASSQVSSYNSPLHF	TGTGCCAGCAGCCAAGTGAGCTCCTATAATTCACCCCTCCACTTT
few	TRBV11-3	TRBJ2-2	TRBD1	CASSLGTGIPTGELFF	TGTGCCAGCAGCTTAGGGACAGGTATCCCTACCGGGGAGCTGTTTTTT
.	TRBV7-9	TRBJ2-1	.	CASSLERNYNEQFF	TGTGCCAGCAGCTTAGAACGAAATTACAATGAGCAGTTCTTC
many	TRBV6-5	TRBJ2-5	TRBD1	CASTGGLETQYF	TGTGCCAGCACAGGGGGATTGGAGACCCAGTACTTC
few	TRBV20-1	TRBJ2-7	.	CSAYDKGRTYEQYF	TGCAGTGCTTACGACAAAGGGAGGACCTACGAGCAGTACTTC